These 19 T cell receptor beta chains were sequenced from one sample in a study of shared clonotypes between healthy human individuals. Assay used: immunoSEQ multiplex PCR; TCRdb lists only in-frame clones, some missing. The data show about 1 million clones, approximately 76% seen once. The sequencing sample was made of memory CD4+ T cells sorted from blood. Regarding subset: CD45RA-negative fraction. The receptors come from a man aged 18 to 30 in good health.

The rearrangement joins TRBV2 to TRBJ2-2, with D perhaps TRBD1 (7 bases). The CDR3 is 14 residues long. Germline V gives CDR1 SNHLY, CDR2 FYNNEI. The V end lost 7 bases, the J end lost 7 bases, and 16 bases lay between the germline ends. The CDR3: CASTGPQGGGELFF. CDR3 DNA sequence: TGTGCCAGCACCGGGCCCCAGGGGGGCGGGGAGCTGTTTTTT.

This chain links TRBV9 with TRBJ2-7; D may be TRBD2 (7 bases). Trimming pared 0 bases from V and 2 bases from J, leaving 18 bases between. CDR1 and CDR2 from the germline V gene are SGDLS and YYNGEE. This CDR3 is 17 amino acids long. CDR3 DNA: TGTGCCAGCAGCGTAGTAGGGGGGGACATCACCCCCTACGAGCAGTACTTC. It yields the protein CASSVVGGDITPYEQYF.

This chain uses TRBV29-1 with TRBJ2-2; D gene unclear. Germline CDR1 and CDR2: SQVTM and ANQGSEA. This CDR3 has 11 residues. V lost 5 bases and J lost 3, with 4 bases in between. CDR3 in DNA: TGCAGCGTTTTTTACACCGGGGAGCTGTTTTTT. Its translation is CSVFYTGELFF.

Points on this clone: One base away lies a much larger clone, so this may be a sequencing read error. The sample holds other DNA sequences that translate to the same CDR3. V usage is TRBV5-1 and J usage is TRBJ1-5; a weak D match, TRBD1 (5 bases). The CDR3 loop spans 15 amino acids. Germline loops: CDR1 SGHRS, CDR2 YFSETQ. Trimming took 0 bases from V and 0 from J, leaving 7 bases between them. The CDR3 reads CASSLEGISNQPQHF. As DNA, the CDR3 is TGCGCCAGCAGCTTGGAGGGGATTAGCAATCAGCCCCAGCATTTT.

The gene calls are TRBV5-1 and TRBJ2-1; 15 nucleotides agree with TRBD2. Germline-derived CDR1 and CDR2 are SGHRS and YFSETQ. The CDR3 sequence is 14 residues long. V shed 3 bases, J shed 10 bases, and the junction held 2 bases outside the gene matches. The CDR3 reads CASSSGTSGGEQFF. The CDR3 nucleotides are TGCGCCAGCAGCTCCGGGACTAGCGGGGGGGAGCAGTTCTTC.

The chain is built from TRBV6-1 and TRBJ2-7, with 12 bases matching TRBD2. V gave up 3 bases and J gave up 6 bases; unmatched junction bases: 9. The CDR3 length is 16 residues. Germline CDR1 and CDR2: MNHNS and SASEGT. The CDR3: CASSDPRLAGVGEQYF. As DNA, the CDR3 is TGTGCCAGCAGTGACCCCAGACTAGCGGGAGTTGGCGAGCAGTACTTC.

The chain has TRBV7-2 and TRBJ1-3; D ambiguous. Germline V gene data show CDR1 as SGHTA and CDR2 as FQGNSA. This CDR3 contains 12 residues. V lost 3 bases and J lost 9, with 9 bases in between. The CDR3 DNA reads TGTGCCAGCAGCTTGAGGCAAGGCACCATATATTTT. This codes for CASSLRQGTIYF.

This clone was picked up a small number of times. Other DNA variants within this sample encode the same CDR3. The chain has TRBV7-9 and TRBJ1-1; a weak D match, TRBD1 (5 bases). Deletions cut 5 bases from V and 7 bases from J, with 8 bases between. The CDR3 extends over 11 amino acids. The germline V gene encodes CDR1 SEHNR and CDR2 FQNEAQ (reference sequence). CDR3 protein: CASSLQVEAFF. CDR3 DNA: TGTGCCAGCAGCCTACAGGTTGAAGCTTTCTTT.

The chain is built from TRBV27 and TRBJ2-3; 8 nucleotides match TRBD2. J gave up 0 bases and V 5 bases, and 7 bases lay outside the gene matches. This CDR3 is 16 amino acids long. From germline, CDR1 is MNHEY and CDR2 SMNVEV (reference sequence). Here the CDR3 DNA reads TGTGCCAGCAGTACTCGACTAGCGCTGAGCACAGATACGCAGTATTTT. This sequence encodes CASSTRLALSTDTQYF.

The chain links TRBV28 to TRBJ1-5; D is possibly TRBD1 (6 bases). The germline V and J ends were trimmed by 8 bases and 2 bases, with 13 bases remaining between them. The CDR3 spans 14 residues. Germline CDR1 is MDHEN and CDR2 is SYDVKM. The CDR3: CASSQGTGNQPQHF. The CDR3 region has the DNA TGTGCCAGCTCCCAGGGGACGGGCAATCAGCCCCAGCATTTT.

In its sample, this clone was seen many times. The chain couples TRBV5-8 to TRBJ2-5; 8 bases are shared with TRBD1. From germline, CDR1 is SGHTS and CDR2 YDEGEE. CDR3 size: 15 residues. Unmatched junction bases numbered 8, after V lost 4 bases and J lost 3 bases. The CDR3 DNA reads as TGTGCCAGCAGCCTAGGACAGGGCTTCGAAGAGACCCAGTACTTC. Its protein is CASSLGQGFEETQYF.

The table lists this clone with a few counts. The chain recombines TRBV7-9 with TRBJ2-7; D ambiguous. The V gene's germline CDR1 is SEHNR and CDR2 FQNEAQ (reference sequence). CDR3 size: 12 residues. Trimming pared 1 base from V and 12 bases from J, leaving 13 bases between. The CDR3 loop is CASSLGAIEGYF. CDR3 DNA sequence: TGTGCCAGCAGCTTAGGGGCTATTGAAGGGTACTTC.

V and J are TRBV5-4 and TRBJ1-1; TRBD1 agrees at 9 bases. The CDR3 sequence is 15 residues long. Trimming cost V 3 bases and J 4 bases; bases outside gene matches: 7. The germline CDR1 and CDR2 sequences are SGHNT and YYREEE (reference sequence). Here the CDR3 DNA reads TGTGCCAGCAGCTCGGGGGGGACAGGGCCCACTGAAGCTTTCTTT. It encodes CASSSGGTGPTEAFF.

The chain recombines TRBV10-3 with TRBJ2-3, with D perhaps TRBD2 (6 bases). The CDR3 spans 13 residues. The V gene's germline CDR1 is ENHRY and CDR2 SYGVKD. The V and J ends lost 9 bases and 2 bases respectively, with 12 bases between them. The CDR3 loop is CAIKSGSTDTQYF. In nucleotides, the CDR3 is TGTGCCATTAAAAGCGGGTCCACAGATACGCAGTATTTT.

This clone was detected only a few times. The rearrangement uses TRBV11-2 and TRBJ2-7; 8 bases agree with TRBD1. The CDR3 sequence is 15 residues long. CDR1 and CDR2 (germline): SGHAT, FQNNGV. The V segment lost 0 bases and the J segment 6 bases; nucleotides outside the gene matches: 7. CDR3 loop: CASSLDGVRGREQYF. The CDR3 region has the DNA TGTGCCAGCAGCTTAGATGGAGTCAGGGGGCGCGAGCAGTACTTC.

This rearrangement joins TRBV2 to TRBJ2-3, with D uncertain. V lost 2 bases and J 7 bases, leaving 13 bases between the germline ends. Germline CDR1 and CDR2: SNHLY and FYNNEI. There are 14 residues in the CDR3. The CDR3, as DNA: TGTGCCAGCAGTGAATTCCAGAACGTCAATACGCAGTATTTT. Its translation: CASSEFQNVNTQYF.

This sequence joins TRBV10-3 and TRBJ1-6; D is undetermined. The germline CDR1 and CDR2 sequences are ENHRY and SYGVKD. The CDR3 sequence is 15 residues long. Trimming took off 4 bases at V and 6 bases at J, with 13 bases between the two ends. The CDR3 DNA reads TGTGCCATCAGTGGAGAGGGCCCCCTTAATTCACCCCTCCACTTT. This encodes CAISGEGPLNSPLHF.

This clone was seen only a few times. The chain carries TRBV30 and TRBJ2-1; tentative D call: TRBD2 (6 bases). This CDR3 comprises 14 residues. CDR1 is GTSNPN and CDR2 is SVGIG in the germline V gene (reference sequence). The ends were cut back, 6 bases at V and 10 bases at J, with 22 bases in the middle. The CDR3 spells CACVRGTALNEQFF. CDR3 nucleotide sequence: TGTGCCTGCGTTCGGGGGACCGCTCTTAACGAGCAGTTCTTC.

As regards this clone: This sample also contains other DNA sequences that code for the same CDR3. The chain couples TRBV2 to TRBJ1-3; no reliable D call. The length of the CDR3 is 11 residues. Trimming took 5 bases from V and 4 from J, leaving 3 bases between them. The germline CDR1 and CDR2 sequences are SNHLY and FYNNEI. CDR3 nucleotide sequence: TGTGCCAGCAGTCGCGGAAACACCATATATTTT. As protein: CASSRGNTIYF.